This T cell receptor (beta chain) derives from a study of response to subunit inactivated influenza vaccine. General study findings and limits: A suggestion made by the authors is that each seasonal influenza vaccination recruits few new T cells.

TCRdb re-called the RT-PCR reads through MiXCR, storing one row per CDR3 protein. The sample holds 450,000 to 600,000 distinct CDR3 sequences, around 7.7% seen once. To note about this clonotype: Its antigen is unidentified.

This sample comprised PBMCs from blood, obtained around 2 years after vaccination. This receptor was obtained from a man aged 45-69 years who received an inactivated influenza vaccine.

The CDR3 region has the DNA TGCAGTGCTAGGACTAGCGTCAGATACAATGAGCAGTTCTTC. It specifies CSARTSVRYNEQFF. The rearrangement uses TRBV20-1 and TRBJ2-1; TRBD2 aligns across 8 bases. In germline, CDR1 is DFQATT, CDR2 SNEGSKA (reference sequence). V shed 3 bases, J shed 4 bases, and the junction held 5 bases outside the gene matches. This CDR3 is built from 14 residues.